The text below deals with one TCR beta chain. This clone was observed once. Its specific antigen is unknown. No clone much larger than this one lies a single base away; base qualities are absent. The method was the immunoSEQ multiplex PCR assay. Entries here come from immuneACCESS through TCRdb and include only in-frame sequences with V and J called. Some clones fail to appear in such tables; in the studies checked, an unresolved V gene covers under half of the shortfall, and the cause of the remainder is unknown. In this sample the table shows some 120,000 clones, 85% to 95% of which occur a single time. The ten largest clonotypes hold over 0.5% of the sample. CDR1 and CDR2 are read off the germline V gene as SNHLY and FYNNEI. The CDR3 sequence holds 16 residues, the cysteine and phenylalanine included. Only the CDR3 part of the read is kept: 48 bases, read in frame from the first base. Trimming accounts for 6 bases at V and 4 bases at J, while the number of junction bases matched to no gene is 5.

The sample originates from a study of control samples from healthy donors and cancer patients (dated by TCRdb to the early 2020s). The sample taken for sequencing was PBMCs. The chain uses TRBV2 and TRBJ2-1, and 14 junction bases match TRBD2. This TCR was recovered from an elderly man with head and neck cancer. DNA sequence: TGTGCCAGCAGGAGGGGACTAGCGGGGGATTACAATGAGCAGTTCTTC. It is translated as CASRRGLAGDYNEQFF. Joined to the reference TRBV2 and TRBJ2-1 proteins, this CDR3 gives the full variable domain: EPEVTQTPSHQVTQMGQEVILRCVPISNHLYFYWYRQILGQKVEFLVSFYNNEISEKSEIFDDQFSVERPDGSNFTLKIRSTKLEDSAMYFCASRRGLAGDYNEQFFGPGTRLTVL.